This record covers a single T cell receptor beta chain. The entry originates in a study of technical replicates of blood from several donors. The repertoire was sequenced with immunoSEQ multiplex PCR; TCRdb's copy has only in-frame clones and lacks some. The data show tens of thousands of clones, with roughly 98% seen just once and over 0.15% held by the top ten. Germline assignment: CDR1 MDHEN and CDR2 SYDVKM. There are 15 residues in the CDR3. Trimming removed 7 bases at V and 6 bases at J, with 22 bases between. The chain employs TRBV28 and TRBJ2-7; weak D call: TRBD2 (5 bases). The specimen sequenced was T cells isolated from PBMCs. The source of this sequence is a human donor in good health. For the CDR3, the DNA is TGTGCCAGCACCCCCCCCGGGGAAACCACCTCCGAGCAGTACTTC. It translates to CASTPPGETTSEQYF. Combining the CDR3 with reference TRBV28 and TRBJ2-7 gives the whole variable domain DVKVTQSSRYLVKRTGEKVFLECVQDMDHENMFWYRQDPGLGLRLIYFSYDVKMKEKGDIPEGYSVSREKKERFSLILESASTNQTSMYLCASTPPGETTSEQYFGPGTRLTVT.